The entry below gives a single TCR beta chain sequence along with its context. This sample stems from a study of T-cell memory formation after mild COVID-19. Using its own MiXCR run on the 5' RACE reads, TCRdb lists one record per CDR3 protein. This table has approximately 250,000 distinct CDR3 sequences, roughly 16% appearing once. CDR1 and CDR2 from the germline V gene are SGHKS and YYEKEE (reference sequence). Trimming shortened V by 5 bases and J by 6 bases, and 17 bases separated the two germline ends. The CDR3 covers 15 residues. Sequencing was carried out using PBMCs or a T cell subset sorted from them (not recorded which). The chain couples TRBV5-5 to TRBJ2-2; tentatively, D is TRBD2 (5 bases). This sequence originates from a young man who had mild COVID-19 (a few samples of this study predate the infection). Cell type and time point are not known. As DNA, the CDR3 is TGTGCCAGCAGACTGGACTTGCTCCTCGCCGGGGAGCTGTTTTTT. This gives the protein CASRLDLLLAGELFF.